This T cell receptor (beta chain) came from a study of PD-1 blockade in classical Hodgkin lymphoma. Turning to the study itself: Nivolumab was given intravenously to patients at 3 mg/kg every 2 weeks. The study, taken as a whole, reports: Differences between repertoires have undefined causes, possibly disease activity or prior therapy. CD4+ but not CD8+ TCR diversity rose significantly by C4D1.

Time point reported: cycle 4 day 1 (C4D1), after 6 weeks of nivolumab. Exposure to brentuximab vedotin varied, and each patient had relapsed following autologous stem cell transplantation. Complete response, partial response or progressive disease were the best responses. Concerning this clone itself: Its target is unknown.

Using immunoSEQ multiplex PCR, the repertoire was profiled, and TCRdb retains in-frame clones only, with some absent. The sample lists 90,000 to 110,000 clones; roughly 90% were seen once. Germline-derived CDR1 and CDR2 are KGHSH and LQKENI. Trimming pared 6 bases from V and 1 base from J, leaving 9 bases between. CDR3 length: 13 amino acids. The sample in question was peripheral blood mononuclear cells (PBMCs), obtained before the fourth cycle of nivolumab. The chain carries TRBV18 and TRBJ1-1; a weak D match, TRBD1 (5 bases). This sequence was found in a human donor with classical Hodgkin lymphoma. CDR3: CASSHGQNTEAFF. The CDR3 region has the DNA TGTGCCAGCTCCCACGGACAGAACACTGAAGCTTTCTTT.